Detailed here is one T cell receptor (beta chain). What it recognizes is unknown. This entry belongs to a study of chemoradiotherapy in HPV16-positive cancers. Study summary: Candidate HPV-specific clones and shared TCR motifs came from two HPV16-positive patients. Study-level results: HPV-responsive T-cell expansion during chemoradiotherapy was linked to improved recurrence-free survival in HPV16-positive patients. Candidate HPV-specific clones and E7-related TCR motifs grew in tumor during treatment. HPV-specific T cells were functionally defined from only two HPV16-positive patients.

Produced via immunoSEQ multiplex PCR; TCRdb's table is partial and in-frame only. The sample includes 5,000 to 8,000 clones, 80% to 95% of them seen just once. Germline CDR1 and CDR2: LGHNA and YSLEER. V was pared by 1 base and J by 0 bases, with 3 bases of the junction left unmatched. The CDR3 is 17 residues long. The receptor comes from a human donor with HPV-associated anogenital cancer. The chain links TRBV4-3 to TRBJ2-6, with TRBD1 matching over 7 bases. This sample comprised blood, obtained from a patient who underwent chemoradiotherapy. This CDR3 is CASSQGDSFSGANVLTF. The CDR3 region has the DNA TGCGCCAGCAGCCAAGGGGACAGTTTCTCTGGGGCCAACGTCCTGACTTTC.